This T cell receptor beta chain emerged from a study of blood T cell repertoires in COVID-19. As for the study in general: In each case, the material was cDNA or gDNA derived from T cells, B-cell-depleted T cells, or PBMCs.

V was pared by 3 bases and J by 3 bases, with 10 bases of the junction left unmatched. Per the germline V gene, CDR1 is SGHTA and CDR2 is FQGNSA. CDR3 length: 18 amino acids. Per the original data handling: Estimation of nucleated cell counts was performed using reference gene primer amplification. Assay: immunoSEQ multiplex PCR; the TCRdb copy retains only in-frame clones and omits some. V, J and clone size were drawn from that table, and D and trimming were deduced from the DNA. The data hold tens of thousands of clones, with approximately 79% observed a single time. The receptor's source is a man aged 65 to 79 with COVID-19, enrolled during active disease. The chain has TRBV7-2 and TRBJ2-7; 14 positions match TRBD2. The sequenced material came from peripheral blood. CDR3 sequence: CASSFPSSGTSGSYEQYF. DNA for the CDR3: TGTGCCAGCAGCTTCCCCTCGTCGGGGACTAGCGGGAGCTACGAGCAGTACTTC.